This T cell receptor (beta chain) was captured in a study of a mutant IDH1 vaccine in newly diagnosed glioma. Study information: Vaccines were begun 4-6 weeks after radiotherapy alone, or with temozolomide cycles.

Time point noted: week 35, safety follow-up. Every vaccination contained 300 ug of the mutant IDH1 20-mer peptide and was paired with topical imiquimod. Every donor had a new WHO grade 3 or 4 astrocytoma that was IDH1-mutant, with loss of nuclear ATRX. The CDR3 runs 14 residues. With 8 bases removed from V and 6 bases from J, the gap between germline ends came to 19 bases. Germline V gene lookup returns CDR1 MNHNY and CDR2 SVGAGI (reference sequence). The assay was immunoSEQ multiplex PCR, and TCRdb's table has in-frame clones only and misses some. Among approximately 47,000 clones listed, 88% were seen once. In regard to this clone: Its antigen is as yet unknown.

Sample: PBMCs, taken from a glioma patient whose treatment included an IDH1 peptide vaccine. This sequence joins TRBV6-6 and TRBJ1-1; maybe TRBD1 (6 bases). This TCR derives from a woman aged 40 to 50 with glioma. The CDR3 loop reads CASGSLTGLSEAFF. The CDR3 region has the DNA TGTGCCAGCGGCTCCCTGACAGGTCTCTCTGAAGCTTTCTTT.